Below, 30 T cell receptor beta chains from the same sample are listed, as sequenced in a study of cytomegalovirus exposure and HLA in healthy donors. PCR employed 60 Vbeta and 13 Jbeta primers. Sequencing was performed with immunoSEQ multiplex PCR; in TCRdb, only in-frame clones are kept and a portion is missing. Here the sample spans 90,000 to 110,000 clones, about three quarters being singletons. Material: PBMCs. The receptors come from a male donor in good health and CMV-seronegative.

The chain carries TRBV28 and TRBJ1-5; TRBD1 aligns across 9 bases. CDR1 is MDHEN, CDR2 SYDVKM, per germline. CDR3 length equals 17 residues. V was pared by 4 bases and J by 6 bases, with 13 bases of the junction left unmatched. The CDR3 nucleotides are TGTGCCAGCAGTTCCGGACAGGGGAGGCAGGGGGCTCAGCCCCAGCATTTT. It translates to CASSSGQGRQGAQPQHF.

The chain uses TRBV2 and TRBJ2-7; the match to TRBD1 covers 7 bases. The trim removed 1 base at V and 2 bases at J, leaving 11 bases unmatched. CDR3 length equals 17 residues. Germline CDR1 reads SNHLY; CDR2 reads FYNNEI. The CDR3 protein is CASSEGGRGQITYEQYF. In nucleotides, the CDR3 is TGTGCCAGCAGTGAAGGAGGACGGGGACAGATAACCTACGAGCAGTACTTC.

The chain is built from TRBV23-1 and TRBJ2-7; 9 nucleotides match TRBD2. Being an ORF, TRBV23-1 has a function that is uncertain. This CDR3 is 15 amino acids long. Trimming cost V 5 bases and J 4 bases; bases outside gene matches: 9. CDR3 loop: CASSFSGTSPYEQYF. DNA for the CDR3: TGCGCCAGCAGTTTTTCCGGGACTAGCCCATACGAGCAGTACTTC.

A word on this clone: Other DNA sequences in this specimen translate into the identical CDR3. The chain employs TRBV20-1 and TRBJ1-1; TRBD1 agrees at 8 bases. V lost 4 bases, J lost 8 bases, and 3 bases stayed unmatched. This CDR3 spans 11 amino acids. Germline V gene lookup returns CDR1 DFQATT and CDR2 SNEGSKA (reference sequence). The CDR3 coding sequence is TGCAGTGCTAACCGGGACAGGGAAGCTTTCTTT. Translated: CSANRDREAFF.

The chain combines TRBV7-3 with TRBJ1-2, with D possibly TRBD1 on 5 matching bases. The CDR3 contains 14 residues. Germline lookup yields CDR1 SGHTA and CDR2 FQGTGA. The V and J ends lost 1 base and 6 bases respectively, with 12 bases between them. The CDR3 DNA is TGTGCCAGCAGCTTAAGCGCAGGGAGGGATGGCTACACCTTC. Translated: CASSLSAGRDGYTF.

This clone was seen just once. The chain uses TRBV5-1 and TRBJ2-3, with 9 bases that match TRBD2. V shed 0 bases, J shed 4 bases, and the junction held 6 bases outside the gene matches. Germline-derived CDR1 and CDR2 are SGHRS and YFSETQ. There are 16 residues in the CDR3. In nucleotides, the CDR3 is TGCGCCAGCAGCTTGGTCATTAGCGGGAGTTCAGATACGCAGTATTTT. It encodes CASSLVISGSSDTQYF.

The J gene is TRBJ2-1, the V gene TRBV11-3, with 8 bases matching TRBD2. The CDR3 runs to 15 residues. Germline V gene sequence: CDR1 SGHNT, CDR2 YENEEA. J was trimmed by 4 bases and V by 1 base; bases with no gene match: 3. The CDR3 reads CASSLGGLGYNEQFF. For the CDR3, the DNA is TGTGCCAGCAGCTTAGGGGGACTAGGGTACAATGAGCAGTTCTTC.

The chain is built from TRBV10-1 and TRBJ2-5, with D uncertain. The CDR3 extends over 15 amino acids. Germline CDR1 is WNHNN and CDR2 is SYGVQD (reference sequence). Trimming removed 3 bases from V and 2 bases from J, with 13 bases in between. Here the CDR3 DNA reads TGCGCCAGCAGTGAAGTCAGGCAGAAACAAGAGACCCAGTACTTC. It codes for CASSEVRQKQETQYF.

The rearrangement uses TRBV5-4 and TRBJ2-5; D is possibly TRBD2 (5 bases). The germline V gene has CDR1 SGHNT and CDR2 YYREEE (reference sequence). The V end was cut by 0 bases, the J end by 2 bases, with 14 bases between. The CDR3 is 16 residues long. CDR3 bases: TGTGCCAGCAGCTTGGCCCCGGGAACAGTTCAAGAGACCCAGTACTTC. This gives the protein CASSLAPGTVQETQYF.

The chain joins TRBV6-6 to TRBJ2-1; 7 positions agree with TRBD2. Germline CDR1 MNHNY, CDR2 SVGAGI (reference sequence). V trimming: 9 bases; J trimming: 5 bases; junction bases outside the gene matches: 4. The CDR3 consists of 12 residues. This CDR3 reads CASREGDNEQFF. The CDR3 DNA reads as TGTGCCAGTAGGGAGGGCGACAATGAGCAGTTCTTC.

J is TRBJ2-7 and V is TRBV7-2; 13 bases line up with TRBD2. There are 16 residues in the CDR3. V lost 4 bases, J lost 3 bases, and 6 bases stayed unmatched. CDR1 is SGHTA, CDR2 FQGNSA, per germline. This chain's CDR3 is CASSSRTSGSRYEQYF. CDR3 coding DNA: TGTGCCAGCAGCTCCAGGACTAGCGGGAGCCGCTACGAGCAGTACTTC. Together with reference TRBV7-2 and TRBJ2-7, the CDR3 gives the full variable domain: GAGVSQSPSNKVTEKGKDVELRCDPISGHTALYWYRQSLGQGLEFLIYFQGNSAPDKSGLPSDRFSAERTGGSVSTLTIQRTQQEDSAVYLCASSSRTSGSRYEQYFGPGTRLTVT.

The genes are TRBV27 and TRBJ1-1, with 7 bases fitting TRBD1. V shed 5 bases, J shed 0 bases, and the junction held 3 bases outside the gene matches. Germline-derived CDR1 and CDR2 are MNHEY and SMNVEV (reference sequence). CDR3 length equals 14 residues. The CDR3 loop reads CASSRQGLNTEAFF. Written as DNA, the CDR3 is TGTGCCAGCAGTCGACAGGGTCTGAACACTGAAGCTTTCTTT.

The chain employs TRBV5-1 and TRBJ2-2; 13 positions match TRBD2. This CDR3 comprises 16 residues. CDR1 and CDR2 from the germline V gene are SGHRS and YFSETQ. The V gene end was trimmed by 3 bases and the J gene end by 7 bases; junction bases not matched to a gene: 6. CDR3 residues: CASSSTSGRGNGELFF. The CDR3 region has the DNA TGCGCCAGCAGCTCCACTAGCGGGAGGGGAAACGGGGAGCTGTTTTTT. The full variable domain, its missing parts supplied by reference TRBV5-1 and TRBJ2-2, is KAGVTQTPRYLIKTRGQQVTLSCSPISGHRSVSWYQQTPGQGLQFLFEYFSETQRNKGNFPGRFSGRQFSNSRSEMNVSTLELGDSALYLCASSSTSGRGNGELFFGEGSRLTVL.

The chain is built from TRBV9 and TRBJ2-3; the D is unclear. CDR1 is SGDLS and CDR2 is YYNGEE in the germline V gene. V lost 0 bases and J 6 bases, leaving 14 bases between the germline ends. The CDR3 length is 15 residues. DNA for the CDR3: TGTGCCAGCAGCGTAGTAGGCGACATAACGGATACGCAGTATTTT. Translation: CASSVVGDITDTQYF.

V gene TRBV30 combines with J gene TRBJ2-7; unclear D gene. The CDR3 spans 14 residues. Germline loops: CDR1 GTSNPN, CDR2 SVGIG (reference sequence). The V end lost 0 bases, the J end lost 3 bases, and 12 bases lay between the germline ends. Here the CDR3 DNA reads TGTGCCTGGAGTGTACCGGCGCTAGTCTACGAGCAGTACTTC. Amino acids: CAWSVPALVYEQYF.

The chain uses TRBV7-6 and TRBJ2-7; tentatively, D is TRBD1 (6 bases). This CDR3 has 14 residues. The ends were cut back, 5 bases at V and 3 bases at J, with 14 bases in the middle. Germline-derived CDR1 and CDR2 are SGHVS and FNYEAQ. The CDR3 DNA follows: TGTGCCAGCAGCGCAGGGGAAGGAAGCTACGAGCAGTACTTC. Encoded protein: CASSAGEGSYEQYF. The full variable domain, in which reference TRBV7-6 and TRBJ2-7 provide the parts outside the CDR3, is GAGVSQSPRYKVTKRGQDVALRCDPISGHVSLYWYRQALGQGPEFLTYFNYEAQQDKSGLPNDRFSAERPEGSISTLTIQRTEQRDSAMYRCASSAGEGSYEQYFGPGTRLTVT.

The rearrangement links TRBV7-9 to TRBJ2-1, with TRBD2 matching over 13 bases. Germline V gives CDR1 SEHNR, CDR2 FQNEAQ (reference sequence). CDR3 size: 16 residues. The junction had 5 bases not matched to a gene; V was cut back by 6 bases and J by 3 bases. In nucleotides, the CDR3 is TGTGCCAGCAGAACTAGCGGGAGGGCGGTCTACAATGAGCAGTTCTTC. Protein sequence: CASRTSGRAVYNEQFF.

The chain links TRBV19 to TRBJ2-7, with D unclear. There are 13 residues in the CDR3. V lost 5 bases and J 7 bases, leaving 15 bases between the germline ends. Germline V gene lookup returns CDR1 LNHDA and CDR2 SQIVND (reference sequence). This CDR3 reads CASSLTGFGEQYF. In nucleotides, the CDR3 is TGTGCCAGTAGTTTAACTGGGTTCGGGGAGCAGTACTTC.

CDR3 bases: TGTGCCAGAAGCTACCTAGCGGGAGGTTATATCGGCACAGATACGCAGTATTTT. Its translation is CARSYLAGGYIGTDTQYF. The V and J genes are TRBV5-3 and TRBJ2-3, with 11 nucleotides matching TRBD2. TRBV5-3 is an ORF, with its function uncertain. V lost 3 bases and J lost 1; bases outside the gene matches: 10. CDR3 size: 18 residues.

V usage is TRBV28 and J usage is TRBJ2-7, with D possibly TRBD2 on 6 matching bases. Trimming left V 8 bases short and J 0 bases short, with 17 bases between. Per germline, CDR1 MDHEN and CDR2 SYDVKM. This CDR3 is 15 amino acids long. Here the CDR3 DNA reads TGTGCCAGCCGTCTTACCGGGACTGACTCCTACGAGCAGTACTTC. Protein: CASRLTGTDSYEQYF.

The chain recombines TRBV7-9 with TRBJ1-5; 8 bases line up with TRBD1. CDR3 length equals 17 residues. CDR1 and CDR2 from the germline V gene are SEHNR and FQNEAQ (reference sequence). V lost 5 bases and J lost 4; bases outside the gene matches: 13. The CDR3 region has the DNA TGTGCCAGCAGCGTAGGACAGGGCGACATCGGGAATCAGCCCCAGCATTTT. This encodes CASSVGQGDIGNQPQHF.

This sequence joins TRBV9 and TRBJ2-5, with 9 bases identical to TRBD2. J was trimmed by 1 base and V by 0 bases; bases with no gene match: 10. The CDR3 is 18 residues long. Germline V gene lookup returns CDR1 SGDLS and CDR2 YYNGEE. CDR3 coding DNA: TGTGCCAGCAGCGTAGGGGGTCGGGCTAGCGGGGTCCAAGAGACCCAGTACTTC. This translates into CASSVGGRASGVQETQYF. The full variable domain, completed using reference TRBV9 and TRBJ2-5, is DSGVTQTPKHLITATGQRVTLRCSPRSGDLSVYWYQQSLDQGLQFLIQYYNGEERAKGNILERFSAQQFPDLHSELNLSSLELGDSALYFCASSVGGRASGVQETQYFGPGTRLLVL.

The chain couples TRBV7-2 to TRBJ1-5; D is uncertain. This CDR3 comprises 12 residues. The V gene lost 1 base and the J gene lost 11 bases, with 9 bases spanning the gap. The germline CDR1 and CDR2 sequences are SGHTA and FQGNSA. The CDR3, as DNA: TGTGCCAGCAGCTTAGGTCACAATGCCCAGCATTTT. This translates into CASSLGHNAQHF.

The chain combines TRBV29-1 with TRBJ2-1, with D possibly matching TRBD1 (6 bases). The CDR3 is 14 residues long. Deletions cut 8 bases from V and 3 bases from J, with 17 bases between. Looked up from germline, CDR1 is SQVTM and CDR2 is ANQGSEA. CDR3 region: CSSPGDGDYNEQFF. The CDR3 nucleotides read TGCAGCTCACCAGGGGATGGGGACTACAATGAGCAGTTCTTC.

This CDR3 reads CASEKLAGGTQYF. For the CDR3, the DNA is TGTGCCAGTGAAAAACTAGCGGGAGGTACGCAGTATTTT. The chain couples TRBV19 to TRBJ2-3; 12 bases are shared with TRBD2. Germline values: CDR1 LNHDA, CDR2 SQIVND (reference sequence). This CDR3 comprises 13 residues. J lost 8 bases, V lost 8 bases, and 5 bases had no gene match.

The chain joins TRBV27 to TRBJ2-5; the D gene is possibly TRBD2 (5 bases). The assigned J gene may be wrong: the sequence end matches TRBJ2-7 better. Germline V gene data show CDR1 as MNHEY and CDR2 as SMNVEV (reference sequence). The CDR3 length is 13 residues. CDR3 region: CASSAGLYYEQYF. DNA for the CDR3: TGTGCCAGCAGCGCGGGTTTATACTACGAGCAGTACTTC.

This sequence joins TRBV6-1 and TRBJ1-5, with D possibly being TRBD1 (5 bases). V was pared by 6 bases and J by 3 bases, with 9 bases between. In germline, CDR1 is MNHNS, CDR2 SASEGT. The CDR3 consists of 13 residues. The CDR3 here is CASRQVNNQPQHF. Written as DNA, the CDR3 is TGTGCCAGCAGACAGGTGAACAATCAGCCCCAGCATTTT.

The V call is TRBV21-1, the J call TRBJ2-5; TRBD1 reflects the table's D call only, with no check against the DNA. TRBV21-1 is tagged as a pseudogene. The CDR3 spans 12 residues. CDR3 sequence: CASKGLRETQYF. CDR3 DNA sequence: TGTGCCAGCAAGGGGCTCCGAGAGACCCAGTACTTC.

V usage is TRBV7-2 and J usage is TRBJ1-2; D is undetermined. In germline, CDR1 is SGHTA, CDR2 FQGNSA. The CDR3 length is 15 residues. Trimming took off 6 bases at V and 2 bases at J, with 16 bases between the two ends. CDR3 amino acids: CASSFTPVINYGYTF. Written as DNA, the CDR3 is TGTGCCAGCAGTTTCACCCCGGTCATAAACTATGGCTACACCTTC.

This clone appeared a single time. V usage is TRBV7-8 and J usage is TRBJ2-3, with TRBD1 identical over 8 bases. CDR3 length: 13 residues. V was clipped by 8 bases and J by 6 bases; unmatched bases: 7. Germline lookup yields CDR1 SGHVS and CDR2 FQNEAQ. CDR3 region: CASLLQGADTQYF. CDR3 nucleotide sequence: TGTGCCAGCCTCTTGCAGGGGGCGGATACGCAGTATTTT.